This T cell receptor beta chain was identified in a study of early T cells in non-severe SARS-CoV-2 infection. At the level of the study: It was bulk RNA from unsorted whole blood that was sequenced, and the chains were unpaired. General study points: Reliance on VDJdb matching favored anti-spike CD8 responses; private and CD4 specificities were missed.

Germline loops: CDR1 LGHNA, CDR2 YSLEER. The CDR3 has 16 amino acids. Worth noting for this clonotype: What it binds is unknown. A junction boundary mismatches the germline segment, possibly from a read error.

As part of library construction, unique molecular identifiers were attached to individual cDNA molecules. MiXCR was run by TCRdb on the 5' RACE reads, yielding one entry per CDR3 protein. The data hold roughly 86,000 distinct CDR3 sequences, with over 5% observed a single time. The receptor was derived from an adult who was a healthcare worker with PCR-confirmed SARS-CoV-2 infection or an uninfected control (not recorded which). J is TRBJ2-1 and V is TRBV4-3, with 11 positions matching TRBD2. Material for sequencing was whole blood. The CDR3 coding sequence is TGCGCCAGCGGCCAAGATCTGGCTAGCGGGAGGTCGATGCAGTTCTTC. Its protein product is CASGQDLASGRSMQFF.